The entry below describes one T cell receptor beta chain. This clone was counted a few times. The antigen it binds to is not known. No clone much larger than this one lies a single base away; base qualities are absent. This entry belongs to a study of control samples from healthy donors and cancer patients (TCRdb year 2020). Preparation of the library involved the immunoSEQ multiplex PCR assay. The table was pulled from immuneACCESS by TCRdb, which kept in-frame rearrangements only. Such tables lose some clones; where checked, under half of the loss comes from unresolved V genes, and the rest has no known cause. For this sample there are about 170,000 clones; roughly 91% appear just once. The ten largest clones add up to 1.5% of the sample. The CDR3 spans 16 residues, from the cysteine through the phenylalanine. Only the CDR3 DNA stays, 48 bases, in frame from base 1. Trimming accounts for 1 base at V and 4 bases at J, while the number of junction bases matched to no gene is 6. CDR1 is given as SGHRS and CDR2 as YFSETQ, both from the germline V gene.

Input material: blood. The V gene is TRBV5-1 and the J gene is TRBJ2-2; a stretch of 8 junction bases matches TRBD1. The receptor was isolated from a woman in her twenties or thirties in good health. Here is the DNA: TGCGCCAGCAGCTTGCTGCCACAGGGGGTCACCGGGGAGCTGTTTTTT. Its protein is CASSLLPQGVTGELFF.